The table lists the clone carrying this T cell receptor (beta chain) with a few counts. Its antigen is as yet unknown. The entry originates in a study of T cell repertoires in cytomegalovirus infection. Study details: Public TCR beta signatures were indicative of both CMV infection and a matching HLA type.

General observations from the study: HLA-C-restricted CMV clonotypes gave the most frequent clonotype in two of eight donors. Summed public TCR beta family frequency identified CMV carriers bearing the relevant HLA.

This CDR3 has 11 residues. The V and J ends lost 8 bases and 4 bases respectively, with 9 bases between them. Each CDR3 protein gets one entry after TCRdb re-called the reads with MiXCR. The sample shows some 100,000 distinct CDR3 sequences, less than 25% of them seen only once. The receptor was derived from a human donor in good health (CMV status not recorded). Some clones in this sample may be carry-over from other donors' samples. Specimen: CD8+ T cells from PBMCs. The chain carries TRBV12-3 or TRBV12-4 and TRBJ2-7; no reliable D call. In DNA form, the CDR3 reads TGTGCCAGCTCAACGGGTTACGAGCAGTACTTC. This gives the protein CASSTGYEQYF.